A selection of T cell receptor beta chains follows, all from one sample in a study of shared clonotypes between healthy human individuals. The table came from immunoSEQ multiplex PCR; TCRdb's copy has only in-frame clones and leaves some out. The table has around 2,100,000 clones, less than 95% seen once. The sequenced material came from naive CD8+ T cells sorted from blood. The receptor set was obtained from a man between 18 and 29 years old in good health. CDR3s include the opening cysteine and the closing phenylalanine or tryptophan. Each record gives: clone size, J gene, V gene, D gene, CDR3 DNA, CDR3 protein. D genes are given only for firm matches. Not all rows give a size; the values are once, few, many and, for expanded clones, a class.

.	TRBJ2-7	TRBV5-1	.	TGCGCCAGCAGCTTGGCCTGGGACGGTTACGAGCAGTACTTC	CASSLAWDGYEQYF
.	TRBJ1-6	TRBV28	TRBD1	TGTGCCAGCAGTTTTAGGGGGCTGTATTCACCCCTCCACTTT	CASSFRGLYSPLHF
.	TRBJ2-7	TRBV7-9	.	TGTGCCAGCAGCCAGGGGGGGCTAGAGTACGAGCAGTACTTC	CASSQGGLEYEQYF
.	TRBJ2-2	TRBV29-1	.	TGCAGCGTTCAGGGATCGAACACCGGGGAGCTGTTTTTT	CSVQGSNTGELFF
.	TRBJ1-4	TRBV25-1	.	TGTGCCAGTGGACTTTCAACTAATGAAAAACTGTTTTTT	CASGLSTNEKLFF
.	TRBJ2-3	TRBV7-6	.	TGTGCCAGCAGCTTAGTGGCTTACACAGATACGCAGTATTTT	CASSLVAYTDTQYF
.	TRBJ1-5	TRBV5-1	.	TGCGCCAGCAGCTTGGCCGGGGGGCCCGGCAATCAGCCCCAGCATTTT	CASSLAGGPGNQPQHF
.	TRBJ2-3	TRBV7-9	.	TGTGCCACCGCGGAAGGCCAAAGCACAGATACGCAGTATTTT	CATAEGQSTDTQYF
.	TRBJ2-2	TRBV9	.	TGTGCCAGCAGCCTGACCTTTTATGGGGAGCTGTTTTTT	CASSLTFYGELFF
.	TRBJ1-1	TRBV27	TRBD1	TGTGCCAGCAGTCCGACAGGGATCACTGAAGCTTTCTTT	CASSPTGITEAFF
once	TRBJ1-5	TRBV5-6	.	TGTGCCAGCAGCTTGGCCGGATATATGCAGCCCCAGCATTTT	CASSLAGYMQPQHF
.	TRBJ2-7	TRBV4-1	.	TGCGCCAGCAGCCAAGTGGGGACGACCGTCTACGAGCAGTACTTC	CASSQVGTTVYEQYF
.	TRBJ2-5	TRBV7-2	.	TGTGCCAGCAGCTTAGAAGGCGGGTGGGAGACCCAGTACTTC	CASSLEGGWETQYF
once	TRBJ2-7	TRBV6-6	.	TGTGCCAGCAGTTATCAGGGATCCTACGAGCAGTACTTC	CASSYQGSYEQYF
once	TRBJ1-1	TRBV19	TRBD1	TGTGCCAGTAGTATACTGGGACAGGGAACCGAAGCTTTCTTT	CASSILGQGTEAFF